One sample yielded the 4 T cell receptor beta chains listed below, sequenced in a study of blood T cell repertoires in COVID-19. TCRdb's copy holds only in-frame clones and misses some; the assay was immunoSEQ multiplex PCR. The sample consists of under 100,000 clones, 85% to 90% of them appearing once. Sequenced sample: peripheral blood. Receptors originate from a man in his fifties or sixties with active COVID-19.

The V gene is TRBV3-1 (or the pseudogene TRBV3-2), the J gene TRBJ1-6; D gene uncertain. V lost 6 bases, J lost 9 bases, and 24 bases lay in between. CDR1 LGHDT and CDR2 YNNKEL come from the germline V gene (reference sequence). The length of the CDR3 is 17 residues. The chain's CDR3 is CASRSGELAASGSPLHF. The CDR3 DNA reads TGTGCCAGCAGGTCCGGAGAATTGGCAGCGTCGGGTTCACCCCTCCACTTT.

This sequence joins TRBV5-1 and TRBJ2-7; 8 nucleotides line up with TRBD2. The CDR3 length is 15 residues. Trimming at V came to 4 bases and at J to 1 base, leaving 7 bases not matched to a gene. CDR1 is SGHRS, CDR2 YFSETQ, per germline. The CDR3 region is CASSPVASGSYEQYF. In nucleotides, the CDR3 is TGCGCCAGCAGCCCGGTGGCTAGCGGGTCCTACGAGCAGTACTTC.

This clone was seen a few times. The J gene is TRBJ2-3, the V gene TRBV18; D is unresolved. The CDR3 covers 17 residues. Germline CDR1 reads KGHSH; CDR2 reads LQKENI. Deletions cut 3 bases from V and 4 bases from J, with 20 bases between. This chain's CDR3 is CASSPLELSYSADTQYF. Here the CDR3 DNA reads TGTGCCAGCTCACCCCTCGAGCTTAGTTATTCGGCAGATACGCAGTATTTT.

DNA of the CDR3: TGTGCCAGCAGACCCCCAGGATCTGGGGCCAACGTCCTGACTTTC. Its translation is CASRPPGSGANVLTF. The chain couples TRBV6-5 to TRBJ2-6; D is uncertain. The germline V gene has CDR1 MNHEY and CDR2 SVGAGI. Trimming removed 6 bases from V and 1 base from J, with 10 bases in between. This CDR3 has 15 residues.